Detailed here is one T cell receptor beta chain. The entry originates in a study of cytomegalovirus exposure and HLA in healthy donors. This CDR3 is 16 amino acids long. V was clipped by 4 bases and J by 2 bases; unmatched bases: 8. Germline loops: CDR1 SGHAT, CDR2 FQNNGV. PCR used 60 Vbeta primers and 13 Jbeta primers. Sequencing was performed with immunoSEQ multiplex PCR; in TCRdb, only in-frame clones are kept and a portion is missing. The data contain 200,000 to 250,000 clones, over 65% of them singletons. The chain is built from TRBV11-2 and TRBJ2-1; 7 nucleotides align to TRBD1. The specimen was PBMCs. The sequence was obtained from a man aged 18 to 29 in good health and CMV-seronegative. The CDR3 coding sequence is TGTGCCAGCAGCTCCATATTACAGGGGACCTACAATGAGCAGTTCTTC. It translates to CASSSILQGTYNEQFF.